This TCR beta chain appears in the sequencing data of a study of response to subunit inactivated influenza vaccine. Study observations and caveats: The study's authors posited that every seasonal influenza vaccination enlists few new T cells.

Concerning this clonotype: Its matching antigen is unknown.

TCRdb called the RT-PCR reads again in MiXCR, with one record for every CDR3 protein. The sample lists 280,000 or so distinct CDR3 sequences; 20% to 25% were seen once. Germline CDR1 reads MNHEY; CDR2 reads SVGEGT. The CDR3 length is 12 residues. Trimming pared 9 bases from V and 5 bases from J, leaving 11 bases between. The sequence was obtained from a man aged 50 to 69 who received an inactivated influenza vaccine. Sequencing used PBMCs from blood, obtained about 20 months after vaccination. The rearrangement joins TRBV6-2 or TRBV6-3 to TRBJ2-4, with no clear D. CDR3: CASKSLQNIQYF. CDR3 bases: TGTGCCAGTAAAAGCCTACAAAACATTCAGTACTTC.